This TCR beta chain came from a study of cytomegalovirus exposure and HLA in healthy donors. Sequencing was performed with immunoSEQ multiplex PCR; in TCRdb, only in-frame clones are kept and a portion is missing. The data contain some 200,000 clones, 80% to 95% of them seen just once; the ten biggest clones take up around 1.1%. Whole-study findings and limits: Subsequent analysis revealed that first-cohort TCR clusters tended to co-occur in the 130 or so validation repertoires.

V lost 5 bases and J lost 2; bases outside the gene matches: 5. The CDR3 is 14 amino acids. CDR1 and CDR2 from the germline V gene are MDHEN and SYDVKM. In regard to this clone: The antigen remains undetermined.

Sequencing used PBMCs. The rearrangement links TRBV28 to TRBJ2-7, with 8 nucleotides matching TRBD2. The sequence came from a woman aged 18-35 years in good health and CMV-seronegative. CDR3 coding DNA: TGTGCCAGCAGTGAAGGACTAGCCCCCTACGAGCAGTACTTC. Its translation is CASSEGLAPYEQYF.